This entry lists 23 T cell receptor beta chains sequenced from one sample in a study of blood T cells in healthy people across ages. A sample-barcoded 5' primer and a J-beta primer mix were used in a second PCR of roughly 7 to 12 cycles. In TCRdb, the 5' RACE reads were re-called with MiXCR into one record per CDR3 protein. The table has about 800,000 distinct CDR3 sequences, more than 45% seen once. Material: blood. The receptors shown here come from a man aged 25-40 years in good health.

Only a few counts were recorded for this clonotype. A read error is possible here, since a much larger clone lies one base away. The DNA for the CDR3 is TGTGCCAGCAGTGTGGGTTTTGGTGAGACCCAGTACTTC. It codes for CASSVGFGETQYF. The V gene is TRBV12-3 or TRBV12-4, the J gene TRBJ2-5; D not certain. Trimming took off 5 bases at V and 5 bases at J, with 12 bases between the two ends. The length of the CDR3 is 13 residues.

The chain couples TRBV20-1 to TRBJ2-5; TRBD2 matches at 7 bases. Per the germline V gene, CDR1 is DFQATT and CDR2 is SNEGSKA (reference sequence). CDR3 length: 15 residues. V was pared by 1 base and J by 4 bases, with 9 bases of the junction left unmatched. Here the CDR3 reads CSARGLLAKGETQYF. For the CDR3, the DNA is TGCAGTGCTAGAGGTTTACTAGCGAAGGGAGAGACCCAGTACTTC.

The chain combines TRBV7-2 with TRBJ2-7, with D hard to call. Germline V lookup: CDR1 SGHTA, CDR2 FQGNSA. The V end lost 0 bases, the J end lost 7 bases, and 13 bases lay between the germline ends. CDR3 length: 14 amino acids. CDR3 coding DNA: TGTGCCAGCAGCTTAGCCATGGCCATAGGGGAGCAGTACTTC. Translation gives CASSLAMAIGEQYF.

This clonotype came up once. The V gene is TRBV6-1, the J gene TRBJ2-1; weak D call: TRBD2 (5 bases). Germline V lookup: CDR1 MNHNS, CDR2 SASEGT. The V and J ends lost 7 bases and 7 bases respectively, with 14 bases between them. The CDR3 has 13 amino acids. The chain's CDR3 is CASTLGSVNEQFF. In DNA, the CDR3 is TGTGCCAGCACGTTAGGGAGTGTGAATGAGCAGTTCTTC.

The chain recombines TRBV2 with TRBJ2-1; TRBD2 agrees at 8 bases. The CDR3 runs 15 residues. With V trimmed by 3 bases and J by 7 bases, 8 bases remained unmatched. Germline CDR1 is SNHLY and CDR2 is FYNNEI. CDR3 in amino acids: CASSDSGGARNEQFF. For the CDR3, the DNA is TGTGCCAGCAGTGATTCGGGGGGGGCTCGGAATGAGCAGTTCTTC.

The chain joins TRBV20-1 to TRBJ2-1, with 11 bases lining up with TRBD2. The junction had 7 bases not matched to a gene; V was cut back by 5 bases and J by 4 bases. This CDR3 is built from 15 residues. Germline assignment: CDR1 DFQATT and CDR2 SNEGSKA (reference sequence). The CDR3 DNA is TGCAGTGCTCTAGGGGTAGCGGGAGGGTACAATGAGCAGTTCTTC. It specifies CSALGVAGGYNEQFF.

The chain uses TRBV20-1 and TRBJ2-1; 9 bases fit TRBD2. The DNA end lines up better with TRBJ2-7; the J call may be wrong. The length of the CDR3 is 14 residues. Germline V gene sequence: CDR1 DFQATT, CDR2 SNEGSKA (reference sequence). The CDR3 sequence: CSARFPGLAGEQYF. The DNA of the CDR3 is TGCAGTGCTAGATTTCCGGGACTAGCTGGTGAGCAGTACTTC.

The chain uses TRBV10-3 and TRBJ2-3, with 8 bases identical to TRBD1. The junction had 11 bases not matched to a gene; V was cut back by 6 bases and J by 0 bases. CDR3 size: 17 residues. Per germline, CDR1 ENHRY and CDR2 SYGVKD. CDR3 region: CAIRRLNRGVSTDTQYF. CDR3 coding DNA: TGTGCCATCAGACGGTTAAACAGGGGGGTGAGCACAGATACGCAGTATTTT.

The CDR3 region is CASSQNPAGVDSTDTQYF. Written as DNA, the CDR3 is TGCGCCAGCAGCCAAAATCCCGCAGGTGTGGACTCTACAGATACGCAGTATTTT. V is TRBV4-1 and J is TRBJ2-3, with D perhaps TRBD2 (5 bases). Germline V gene lookup returns CDR1 MGHRA and CDR2 YSYEKL. The CDR3 sequence is 18 residues long. Trimming left V 2 bases short and J 3 bases short, with 21 bases between.

This chain uses TRBV20-1 with TRBJ2-5; D is possibly TRBD2 (5 bases). V dropped 6 bases and J dropped 11 bases, with 16 bases sitting between them. The CDR3 contains 11 residues. Germline CDR1 and CDR2: DFQATT and SNEGSKA (reference sequence). The CDR3 nucleotides read TGCAGTGCCGTCTCGATCGGGGAGCAGTACTTC. Its translation: CSAVSIGEQYF.

The chain is built from TRBV20-1 and TRBJ1-4; D possibly corresponds to TRBD1 (5 bases). This CDR3 has 13 residues. V lost 3 bases and J 8 bases, leaving 13 bases between the germline ends. Germline CDR1 is DFQATT and CDR2 is SNEGSKA (reference sequence). DNA for the CDR3: TGCAGTGCTAGTGGAGGGACGGGGGAAAAACTGTTTTTT. It yields the protein CSASGGTGEKLFF.

This chain connects TRBV29-1 to TRBJ2-3; 10 nucleotides align to TRBD2. Germline values: CDR1 SQVTM, CDR2 ANQGSEA. The CDR3 sequence is 15 residues long. The J segment lost 2 bases and the V segment lost 7 bases, leaving 9 bases of the junction unmatched. CDR3 residues: CSGFQREGPTDTQYF. CDR3 sequence (DNA): TGCAGCGGATTTCAGCGGGAGGGCCCCACAGATACGCAGTATTTT.

A single count supports this clonotype. This chain links TRBV20-1 with TRBJ2-3; 11 nucleotides agree with TRBD2. Germline trimming cut 1 base from V and 3 bases from J; bases unmatched to any gene: 6. Germline CDR1 DFQATT, CDR2 SNEGSKA (reference sequence). The CDR3 runs 16 residues. CDR3 loop: CSARGAVAGGTDTQYF. CDR3 in DNA: TGCAGTGCTAGAGGGGCAGTAGCGGGAGGGACAGATACGCAGTATTTT.

The gene calls are TRBV7-2 and TRBJ2-7; D perhaps matches TRBD1 (5 bases). Trimming took off 4 bases at V and 3 bases at J, with 13 bases between the two ends. Germline V gives CDR1 SGHTA, CDR2 FQGNSA. The CDR3 has 14 amino acids. The CDR3: CASSSGFQGYEQYF. DNA for the CDR3: TGTGCCAGCAGCTCAGGATTCCAGGGCTACGAGCAGTACTTC. Together with reference TRBV7-2 and TRBJ2-7, the CDR3 gives the full variable domain: GAGVSQSPSNKVTEKGKDVELRCDPISGHTALYWYRQSLGQGLEFLIYFQGNSAPDKSGLPSDRFSAERTGGSVSTLTIQRTQQEDSAVYLCASSSGFQGYEQYFGPGTRLTVT.

The rearrangement joins TRBV5-1 to TRBJ1-2; no clear D. V was trimmed by 4 bases and J by 4 bases, leaving 14 bases between them. This CDR3 is built from 14 residues. CDR1 SGHRS and CDR2 YFSETQ come from the germline V gene. CDR3 protein: CASSPVVVGYGYTF. CDR3 coding DNA: TGCGCCAGCAGCCCAGTGGTCGTTGGCTATGGCTACACCTTC.

This sequence joins TRBV13 and TRBJ1-2, with D unclear. Germline V gene data show CDR1 as PRHDT and CDR2 as FYEKMQ (reference sequence). Trimming took 0 bases from V and 4 from J, leaving 15 bases between them. The CDR3 contains 16 residues. The CDR3 DNA reads TGTGCCAGCAGCTTAGGCCGGGCCCCAAGGAGCTATGGCTACACCTTC. It encodes CASSLGRAPRSYGYTF.

This chain uses TRBV10-1 with TRBJ1-2, with 7 positions matching TRBD1. The length of the CDR3 is 14 residues. Trimming at V came to 6 bases and at J to 5 bases, leaving 9 bases not matched to a gene. Germline CDR1 and CDR2: WNHNN and SYGVQD (reference sequence). The CDR3 nucleotides read TGCGCCAGCAGCCCAGCGGGACAGCGATATGGCTACACCTTC. This encodes CASSPAGQRYGYTF.

This chain uses TRBV15 with TRBJ2-5, with unresolved D. CDR1 is LNHNV, CDR2 YYDKDF, per germline (reference sequence). Trimming left V 3 bases short and J 5 bases short, with 10 bases between. The CDR3 is 13 amino acids. The CDR3 DNA reads as TGTGCCACCAGCAGCCCGCTGGTGGAGACCCAGTACTTC. Protein: CATSSPLVETQYF. The whole variable domain, filled in from reference TRBV15 and TRBJ2-5, reads DAMVIQNPRYQVTQFGKPVTLSCSQTLNHNVMYWYQQKSSQAPKLLFHYYDKDFNNEADTPDNFQSRRPNTSFCFLDIRSPGLGDTAMYLCATSSPLVETQYFGPGTRLLVL.

The chain combines TRBV4-2 with TRBJ2-7; the D is unclear. V was cut by 0 bases and J by 0 bases, with 6 bases left in between. Germline values: CDR1 LGHNA, CDR2 YNFKEQ. The CDR3 consists of 14 residues. The CDR3 protein is CASSQDGFSYEQYF. The CDR3 DNA follows: TGTGCCAGCAGCCAAGACGGCTTCTCCTACGAGCAGTACTTC.

This clonotype was observed a handful of times. DNA of the CDR3: TGTGCCATCAACCTCGGGACAGGGGTAACAGATACGCAGTATTTT. This sequence encodes CAINLGTGVTDTQYF. The chain is built from TRBV10-3 and TRBJ2-3; 10 positions match TRBD1. J gave up 3 bases and V 7 bases, and 7 bases lay outside the gene matches. Germline V gene sequence: CDR1 ENHRY, CDR2 SYGVKD. This CDR3 spans 15 amino acids.

The V call is TRBV20-1, the J call TRBJ2-7, with a tentative D call TRBD1 (7 bases). The CDR3 loop spans 16 amino acids. From germline, CDR1 is DFQATT and CDR2 SNEGSKA (reference sequence). V was cut by 0 bases and J by 4 bases, with 19 bases left in between. CDR3 bases: TGCAGTGCTAGAGATCCCCGACAGGGACTTTGGTACGAGCAGTACTTC. Translating it yields CSARDPRQGLWYEQYF.

This clonotype was found a few times. The rearrangement joins TRBV27 to TRBJ1-2, with TRBD1 identical over 8 bases. There are 15 residues in the CDR3. Germline loops: CDR1 MNHEY, CDR2 SMNVEV (reference sequence). With V trimmed by 6 bases and J by 8 bases, 14 bases remained unmatched. The CDR3 sequence: CASSNLARTGSGYTF. CDR3 DNA: TGTGCCAGCAGCAATCTAGCCCGGACAGGGTCCGGCTACACCTTC.

The chain joins TRBV7-2 to TRBJ1-6; D is ambiguous. V was trimmed by 3 bases and J by 10 bases, leaving 16 bases between them. CDR1 is SGHTA, CDR2 FQGNSA, per germline. CDR3 length equals 15 residues. The CDR3 spells CASSFEGLGLSPLHF. The CDR3 DNA is TGTGCCAGCAGCTTCGAAGGGCTAGGGTTATCACCCCTCCACTTT.